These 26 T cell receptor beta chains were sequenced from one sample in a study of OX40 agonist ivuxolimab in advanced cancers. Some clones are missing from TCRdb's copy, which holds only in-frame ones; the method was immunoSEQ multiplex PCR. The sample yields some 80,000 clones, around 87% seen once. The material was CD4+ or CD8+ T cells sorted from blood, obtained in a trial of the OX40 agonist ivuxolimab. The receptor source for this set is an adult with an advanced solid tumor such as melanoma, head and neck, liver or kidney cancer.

CDR3 in DNA: TGTGCCACCATGGGTCGGGACGGAGAGAAGCAGTTCTTC. Translation: CATMGRDGEKQFF. The chain recombines TRBV6-1 with TRBJ2-1; D might be TRBD1 or TRBD2, each matching 5 bases. CDR3 size: 13 residues. V shed 10 bases and J shed 11 bases, with 21 bases lying between them. Germline CDR1 is MNHNS and CDR2 is SASEGT.

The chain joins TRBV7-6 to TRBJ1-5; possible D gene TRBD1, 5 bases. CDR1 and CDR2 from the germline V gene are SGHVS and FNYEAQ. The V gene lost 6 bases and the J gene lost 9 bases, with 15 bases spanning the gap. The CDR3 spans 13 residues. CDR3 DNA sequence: TGTGCCAGCAGTTTCGAGGTGCAGGGGCCCCAGCATTTT. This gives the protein CASSFEVQGPQHF.

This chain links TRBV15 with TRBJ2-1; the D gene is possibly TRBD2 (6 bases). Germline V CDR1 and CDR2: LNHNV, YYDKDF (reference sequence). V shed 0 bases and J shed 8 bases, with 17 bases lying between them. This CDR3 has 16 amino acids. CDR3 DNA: TGTGCCACCAGCAGAGAGCTACGGAGGGGCGGGGATGAGCAGTTCTTC. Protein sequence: CATSRELRRGGDEQFF.

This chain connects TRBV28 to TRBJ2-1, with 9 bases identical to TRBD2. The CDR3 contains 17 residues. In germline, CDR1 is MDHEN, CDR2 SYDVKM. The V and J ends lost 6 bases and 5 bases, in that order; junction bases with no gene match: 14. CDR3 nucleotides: TGTGCCAGCAGAGAAACAGCGGGGGGTCGGTCTAACAATGAGCAGTTCTTC. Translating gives CASRETAGGRSNNEQFF.

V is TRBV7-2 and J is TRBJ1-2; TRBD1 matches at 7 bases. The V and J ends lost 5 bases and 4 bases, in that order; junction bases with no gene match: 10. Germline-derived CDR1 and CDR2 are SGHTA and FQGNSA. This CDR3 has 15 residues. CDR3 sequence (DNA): TGTGCCAGCAGCATCAGGTTGAGACAGGGCTATGGCTACACCTTC. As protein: CASSIRLRQGYGYTF.

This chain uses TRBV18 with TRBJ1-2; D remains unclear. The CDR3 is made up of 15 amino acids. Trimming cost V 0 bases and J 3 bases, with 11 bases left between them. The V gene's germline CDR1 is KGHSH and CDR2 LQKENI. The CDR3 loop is CASSPPKGQDYGYTF. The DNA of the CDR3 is TGTGCCAGCTCACCACCGAAAGGGCAGGACTATGGCTACACCTTC. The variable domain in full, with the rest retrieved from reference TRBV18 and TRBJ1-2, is NAGVMQNPRHLVRRRGQEARLRCSPMKGHSHVYWYRQLPEEGLKFMVYLQKENIIDESGMPKERFSAEFPKEGPSILRIQQVVRGDSAAYFCASSPPKGQDYGYTFGSGTRLTVV.

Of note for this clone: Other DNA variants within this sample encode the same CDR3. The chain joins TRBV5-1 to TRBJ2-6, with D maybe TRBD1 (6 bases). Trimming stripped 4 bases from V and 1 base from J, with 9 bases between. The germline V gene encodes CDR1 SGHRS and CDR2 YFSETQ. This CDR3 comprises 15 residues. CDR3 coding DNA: TGCGCCAGCAGCACACAGGGTTCTGGGGCCAACGTCCTGACTTTC. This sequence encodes CASSTQGSGANVLTF. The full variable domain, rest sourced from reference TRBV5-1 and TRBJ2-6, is KAGVTQTPRYLIKTRGQQVTLSCSPISGHRSVSWYQQTPGQGLQFLFEYFSETQRNKGNFPGRFSGRQFSNSRSEMNVSTLELGDSALYLCASSTQGSGANVLTFGAGSRLTVL.

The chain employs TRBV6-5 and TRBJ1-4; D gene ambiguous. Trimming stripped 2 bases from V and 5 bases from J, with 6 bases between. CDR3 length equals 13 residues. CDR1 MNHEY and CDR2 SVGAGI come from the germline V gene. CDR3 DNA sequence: TGTGCCAGCAGTTACGAGGGAAATGAAAAACTGTTTTTT. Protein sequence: CASSYEGNEKLFF.

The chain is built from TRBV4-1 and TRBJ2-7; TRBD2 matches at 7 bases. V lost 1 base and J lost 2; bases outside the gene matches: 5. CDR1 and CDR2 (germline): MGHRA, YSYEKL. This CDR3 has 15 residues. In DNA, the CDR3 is TGCGCCAGCAGCCAAGGGGCTAGCGGCCCCTACGAGCAGTACGTC. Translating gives CASSQGASGPYEQYV.

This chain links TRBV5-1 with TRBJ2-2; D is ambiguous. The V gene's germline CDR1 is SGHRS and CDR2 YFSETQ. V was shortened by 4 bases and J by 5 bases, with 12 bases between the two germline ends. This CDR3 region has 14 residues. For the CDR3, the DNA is TGCGCCAGCAGCATGTCTACTGGGACCGGGGAGCTGTTTTTT. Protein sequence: CASSMSTGTGELFF.

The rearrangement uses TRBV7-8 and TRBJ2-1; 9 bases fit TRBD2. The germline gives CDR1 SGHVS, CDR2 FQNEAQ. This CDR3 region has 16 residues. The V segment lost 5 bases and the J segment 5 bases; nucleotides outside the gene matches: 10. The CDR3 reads CASSPGREGRNNEQFF. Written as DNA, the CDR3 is TGTGCCAGCAGCCCTGGGCGGGAGGGGAGGAACAATGAGCAGTTCTTC.

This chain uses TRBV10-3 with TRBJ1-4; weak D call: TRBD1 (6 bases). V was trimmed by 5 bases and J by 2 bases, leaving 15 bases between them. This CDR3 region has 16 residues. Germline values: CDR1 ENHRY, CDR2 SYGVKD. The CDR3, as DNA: TGTGCCATCAGTTTAACAGGGATGGGGACTAATGAAAAACTGTTTTTT. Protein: CAISLTGMGTNEKLFF.

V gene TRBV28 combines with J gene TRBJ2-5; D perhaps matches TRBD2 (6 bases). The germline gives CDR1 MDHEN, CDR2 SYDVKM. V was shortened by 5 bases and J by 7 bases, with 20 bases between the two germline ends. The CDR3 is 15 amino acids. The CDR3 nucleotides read TGTGCCAGCAGTAATTGGGGAGGTACAACGGGGACCCAGTACTTC. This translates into CASSNWGGTTGTQYF.

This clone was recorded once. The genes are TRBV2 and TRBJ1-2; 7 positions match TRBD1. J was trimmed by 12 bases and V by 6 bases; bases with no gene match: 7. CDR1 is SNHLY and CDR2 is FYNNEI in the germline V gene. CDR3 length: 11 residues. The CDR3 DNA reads TGTGCCAGCAGCGAATACACAGGGGACACCTTC. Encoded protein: CASSEYTGDTF.

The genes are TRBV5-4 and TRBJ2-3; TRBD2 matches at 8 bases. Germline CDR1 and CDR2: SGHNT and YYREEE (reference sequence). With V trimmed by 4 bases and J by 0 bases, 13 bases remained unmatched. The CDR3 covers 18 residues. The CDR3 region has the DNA TGTGCCAGCAGCGGGAGCGGGAGCGCTCGGTTGAGCACAGATACGCAGTATTTT. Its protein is CASSGSGSARLSTDTQYF.

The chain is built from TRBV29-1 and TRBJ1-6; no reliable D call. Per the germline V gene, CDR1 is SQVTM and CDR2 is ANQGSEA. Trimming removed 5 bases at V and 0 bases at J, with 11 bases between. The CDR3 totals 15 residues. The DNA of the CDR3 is TGCAGCGTTTTGGACGGGAGCTCCTATAATTCACCCCTCCACTTT. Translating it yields CSVLDGSSYNSPLHF.

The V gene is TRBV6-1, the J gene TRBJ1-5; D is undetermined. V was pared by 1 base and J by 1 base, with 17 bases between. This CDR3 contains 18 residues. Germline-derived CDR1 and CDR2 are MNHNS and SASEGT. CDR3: CASSEGFTSLGSNQPQHF. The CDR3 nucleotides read TGTGCCAGCAGTGAAGGTTTCACCTCCTTGGGGAGCAATCAGCCCCAGCATTTT.

The CDR3 coding sequence is TGTGCCAGCTCACCACCTGCTAGTCCAGATACGCAGTATTTT. Translating gives CASSPPASPDTQYF. The chain has TRBV18 and TRBJ2-3; D remains unclear. This CDR3 has 14 amino acids. The V gene lost 0 bases and the J gene lost 4 bases, with 8 bases spanning the gap. CDR1 is KGHSH, CDR2 LQKENI, per germline.

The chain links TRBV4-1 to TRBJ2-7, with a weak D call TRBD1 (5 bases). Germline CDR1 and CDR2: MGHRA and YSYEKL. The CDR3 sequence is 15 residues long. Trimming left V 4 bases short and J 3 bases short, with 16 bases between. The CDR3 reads CASSLGQGAGYEQYF. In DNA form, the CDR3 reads TGCGCCAGCAGCCTCGGACAAGGGGCAGGCTACGAGCAGTACTTC.

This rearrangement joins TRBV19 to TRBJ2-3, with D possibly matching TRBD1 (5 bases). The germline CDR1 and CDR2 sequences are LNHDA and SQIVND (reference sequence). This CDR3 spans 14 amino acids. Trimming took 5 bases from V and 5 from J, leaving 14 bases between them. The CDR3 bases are TGTGCCAGTAGTCCAGGGTATTTCGTAGATACGCAGTATTTT. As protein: CASSPGYFVDTQYF.

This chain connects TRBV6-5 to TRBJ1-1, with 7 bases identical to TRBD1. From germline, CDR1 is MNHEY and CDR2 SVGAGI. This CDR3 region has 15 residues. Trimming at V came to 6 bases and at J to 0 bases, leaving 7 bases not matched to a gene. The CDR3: CASRGQGGMNTEAFF. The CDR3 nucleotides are TGTGCCAGCAGGGGTCAGGGGGGAATGAACACTGAAGCTTTCTTT.

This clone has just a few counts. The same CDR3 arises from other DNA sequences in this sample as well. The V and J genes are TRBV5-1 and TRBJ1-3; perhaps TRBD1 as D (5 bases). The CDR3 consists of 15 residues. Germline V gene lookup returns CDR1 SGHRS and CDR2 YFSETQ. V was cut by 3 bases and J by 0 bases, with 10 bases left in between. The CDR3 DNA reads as TGCGCCAGCAGCTCGACAGCTTACTCTGGAAACACCATATATTTT. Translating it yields CASSSTAYSGNTIYF.

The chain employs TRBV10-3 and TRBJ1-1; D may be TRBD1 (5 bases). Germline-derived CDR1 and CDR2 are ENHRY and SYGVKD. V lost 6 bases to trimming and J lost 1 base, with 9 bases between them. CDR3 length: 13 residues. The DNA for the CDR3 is TGTGCCATCAGCCAGGGCTGGAACACTGAAGCTTTCTTT. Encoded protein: CAISQGWNTEAFF.

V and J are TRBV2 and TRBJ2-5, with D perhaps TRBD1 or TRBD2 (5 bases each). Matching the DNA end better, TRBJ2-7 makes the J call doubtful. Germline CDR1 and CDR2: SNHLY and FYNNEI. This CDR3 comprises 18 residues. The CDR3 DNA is TGTGCCAGCAGTGTTACGGGACCCCAAGTGAATTCCGCCTACGAGCAGTACTTC. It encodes CASSVTGPQVNSAYEQYF.

The DNA for the CDR3 is TGTGCCAGTAGTATGCCGGGCCCCACAGATACGCAGTATTTT. Translating it yields CASSMPGPTDTQYF. The rearrangement uses TRBV19 and TRBJ2-3; D remains ambiguous. Germline V CDR1 and CDR2: LNHDA, SQIVND (reference sequence). V was cut by 3 bases and J by 2 bases, with 9 bases left in between. The CDR3 has 14 amino acids.

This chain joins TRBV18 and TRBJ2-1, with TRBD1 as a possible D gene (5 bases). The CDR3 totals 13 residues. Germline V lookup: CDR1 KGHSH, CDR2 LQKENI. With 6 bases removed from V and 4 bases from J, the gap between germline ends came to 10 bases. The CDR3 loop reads CASSSTVYNEQFF. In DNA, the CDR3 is TGTGCCAGCTCGTCGACAGTTTACAATGAGCAGTTCTTC.